The 10 T cell receptor beta chains reported below all come from one sample, sequenced in a study of T cells in localized non-small cell lung cancer. Data came from immunoSEQ multiplex PCR; TCRdb stores just in-frame clones and leaves some out. In the table there are 15,000 to 20,000 clones, roughly 85% of which are singletons. The input for sequencing was peripheral blood, taken before any cancer treatment. These receptors all stem from a male donor at least 60 years old with stage I lung adenocarcinoma.

The J gene is TRBJ2-7, the V gene TRBV5-4, with 8 positions matching TRBD2. Germline V gene data show CDR1 as SGHNT and CDR2 as YYREEE (reference sequence). V lost 0 bases and J lost 6; bases outside the gene matches: 2. CDR3 length equals 13 residues. The CDR3 is CASSLDRGGEQYF. CDR3 sequence (DNA): TGTGCCAGCAGCTTGGACCGGGGGGGCGAGCAGTACTTC.

This rearrangement joins TRBV7-2 to TRBJ2-1; D unclear. There are 13 residues in the CDR3. The V end was cut by 2 bases, the J end by 5 bases, with 7 bases between. The germline CDR1 and CDR2 sequences are SGHTA and FQGNSA. The CDR3 nucleotides are TGTGCCAGCAGCTTAAATCGGGACAATGAGCAGTTCTTC. Its translation: CASSLNRDNEQFF.

There are a few counts of this clone. The rearrangement joins TRBV18 to TRBJ2-2, with no clear D. V lost 2 bases, J lost 3 bases, and 1 base lay in between. The CDR3 runs to 12 residues. The V gene's germline CDR1 is KGHSH and CDR2 LQKENI. The CDR3 DNA reads TGTGCCAGCTCACCATACACCGGGGAGCTGTTTTTT. Its protein product is CASSPYTGELFF.

This rearrangement joins TRBV6-4 to TRBJ2-2; D possibly corresponds to TRBD1 (5 bases). The CDR3 has 13 residues. Deletions cut 6 bases from V and 1 base from J, with 6 bases between. Per the germline V gene, CDR1 is MRHNA and CDR2 is SNTAGT. In nucleotides, the CDR3 is TGTGCCAGCAGAGACAGGAACACCGGGGAGCTGTTTTTT. It specifies CASRDRNTGELFF.

This chain joins TRBV13 and TRBJ2-2; unclear D gene. V lost 0 bases, J lost 4 bases, and 6 bases lay in between. CDR1 is PRHDT and CDR2 is FYEKMQ in the germline V gene (reference sequence). CDR3 length: 14 amino acids. The CDR3 coding sequence is TGTGCCAGCAGCTTAGGGCGCAGCACCGGGGAGCTGTTTTTT. Its translation: CASSLGRSTGELFF. Supplemented by reference TRBV13 and TRBJ2-2, the full variable domain reads AAGVIQSPRHLIKEKRETATLKCYPIPRHDTVYWYQQGPGQDPQFLISFYEKMQSDKGSIPDRFSAQQFSDYHSELNMSSLELGDSALYFCASSLGRSTGELFFGEGSRLTVL.

J is TRBJ1-2 and V is TRBV20-1; D call uncertain. CDR1 and CDR2 (germline): DFQATT, SNEGSKA (reference sequence). The CDR3 is made up of 11 amino acids. With 5 bases removed from V and 6 bases from J, the gap between germline ends came to 10 bases. The CDR3 coding sequence is TGCAGTGCTGCCCTGTCGGATGGCTACACCTTC. The encoded protein is CSAALSDGYTF.

This clone turned up a few times. V and J are TRBV4-3 and TRBJ1-2; TRBD1 might be the D (6 bases). V dropped 0 bases and J dropped 4 bases, with 12 bases sitting between them. CDR3 length: 15 amino acids. The germline V gene encodes CDR1 LGHNA and CDR2 YSLEER. As DNA, the CDR3 is TGCGCCAGCAGCCAAGAAACGGGGGGCAGCTATGGCTACACCTTC. As protein: CASSQETGGSYGYTF.

The genes are TRBV29-1 and TRBJ2-5; D might be TRBD2 (5 bases). The CDR3 is 12 amino acids. Germline assignment: CDR1 SQVTM and CDR2 ANQGSEA. V was shortened by 7 bases and J by 7 bases, with 16 bases between the two germline ends. The CDR3 sequence: CSAPSGRGTQYF. DNA of the CDR3: TGCAGCGCCCCCAGTGGGAGAGGGACCCAGTACTTC.

This clone was seen only a few times. V and J are TRBV10-3 and TRBJ2-5; D is possibly TRBD2 (6 bases). The CDR3 covers 13 residues. The germline CDR1 and CDR2 sequences are ENHRY and SYGVKD. V was clipped by 3 bases and J by 2 bases, with 7 bases between them. The CDR3 is CAISDGRQETQYF. The CDR3, as DNA: TGTGCCATCAGTGATGGGAGGCAAGAGACCCAGTACTTC.

The genes are TRBV4-1 and TRBJ2-1; 8 positions match TRBD2. Germline V gene lookup returns CDR1 MGHRA and CDR2 YSYEKL. V shed 0 bases and J 6 bases; nucleotides not matched to a gene: 7. The length of the CDR3 is 16 residues. This chain's CDR3 is CASSQERAGGGNEQFF. For the CDR3, the DNA is TGCGCCAGCAGCCAAGAAAGGGCGGGAGGAGGCAATGAGCAGTTCTTC.